A selection of T cell receptor beta chains follows, all from one sample in a study of response to subunit inactivated influenza vaccine. TCRdb passed the RT-PCR reads through MiXCR, listing each CDR3 protein once. The table records about 700,000 distinct CDR3 sequences, 11% to 15% of them present only once. This specimen was PBMCs from blood, taken around two weeks before vaccination. These TCRs come from a man in his fifties who received an inactivated influenza vaccine. CDR3s include the opening cysteine and the closing phenylalanine or tryptophan. Size is stated for part of the rows, as once, few or many counts, or as a class when the clone is expanded.

j_gene: TRBJ2-7; abundance: many; v_gene: TRBV20-1; CDR3aa: CSASGGRAYYEQYF
j_gene: TRBJ2-7; abundance: few; v_gene: TRBV5-1; CDR3aa: CASSPSEGTMRGEQYF
j_gene: TRBJ2-7; abundance: -; v_gene: TRBV3-1; CDR3aa: CASSPRDRSTYEQYF
j_gene: TRBJ2-5; abundance: few; v_gene: TRBV10-3; CDR3aa: CAIAADRQETQYF
j_gene: TRBJ2-4; abundance: -; v_gene: TRBV6-1; CDR3aa: CASSSHLGKAKNIQYF
j_gene: TRBJ2-3; abundance: once; v_gene: TRBV7-3; CDR3aa: CASSFIGRTSGSVTDTQYF
j_gene: TRBJ1-4; abundance: -; v_gene: TRBV12-3/TRBV12-4; CDR3aa: CASGGRGSFNEKLFF
j_gene: TRBJ2-2; abundance: few; v_gene: TRBV6-1; CDR3aa: CAIRQVNTGELFF
j_gene: TRBJ2-1; abundance: -; v_gene: TRBV24-1; CDR3aa: CATRGDRAHNEQFF
j_gene: TRBJ2-5; abundance: few; v_gene: TRBV20-1; CDR3aa: CSAREDREETQYF
j_gene: TRBJ2-2; abundance: -; v_gene: TRBV24-1; CDR3aa: CASGPGYPVTGELFF
j_gene: TRBJ2-7; abundance: few; v_gene: TRBV11-2; CDR3aa: CASSLDVWGSYEQYF
j_gene: TRBJ2-7; abundance: -; v_gene: TRBV11-1; CDR3aa: CASSGQGVAYEQYF
j_gene: TRBJ2-1; abundance: many; v_gene: TRBV5-5; CDR3aa: CASSLGLKQFF
j_gene: TRBJ2-7; abundance: -; v_gene: TRBV28; CDR3aa: CASSPHRDRADEQYF
j_gene: TRBJ1-2; abundance: -; v_gene: TRBV4-2; CDR3aa: CASSQGGPASYGYTF
j_gene: TRBJ2-1; abundance: -; v_gene: TRBV20-1; CDR3aa: CSATFSNGVVKFF
j_gene: TRBJ1-4; abundance: many; v_gene: TRBV12-3/TRBV12-4; CDR3aa: CASSSGTANEKLFF